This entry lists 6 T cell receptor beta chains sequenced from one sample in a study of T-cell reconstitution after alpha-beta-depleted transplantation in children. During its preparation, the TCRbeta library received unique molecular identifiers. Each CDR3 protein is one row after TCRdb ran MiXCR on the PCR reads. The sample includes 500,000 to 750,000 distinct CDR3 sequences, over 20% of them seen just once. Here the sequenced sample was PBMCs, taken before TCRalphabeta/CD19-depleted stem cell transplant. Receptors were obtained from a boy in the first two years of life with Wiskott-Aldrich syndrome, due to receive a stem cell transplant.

The CDR3, as DNA: TGCGCCAGCAGCTTGCAACCATGGTACCAGGGGGAGGGTATAGATGAGCAGTTCTTC. It yields the protein CASSLQPWYQGEGIDEQFF. This sequence joins TRBV5-1 and TRBJ2-1; either TRBD1 or TRBD2 may supply D (7 bases each). Between the trimmed V and J ends, which lost 1 base and 8 bases, there was a span of 28 bases. The CDR3 contains 19 residues. Germline CDR1 reads SGHRS; CDR2 reads YFSETQ.

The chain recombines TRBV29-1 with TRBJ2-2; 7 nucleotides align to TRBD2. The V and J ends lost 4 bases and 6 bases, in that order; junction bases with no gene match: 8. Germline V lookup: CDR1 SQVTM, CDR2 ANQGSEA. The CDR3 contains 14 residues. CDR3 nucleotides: TGCAGCGTTGCTGTCGGGAGGAGGGCCGGGGAGCTGTTTTTT. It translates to CSVAVGRRAGELFF.

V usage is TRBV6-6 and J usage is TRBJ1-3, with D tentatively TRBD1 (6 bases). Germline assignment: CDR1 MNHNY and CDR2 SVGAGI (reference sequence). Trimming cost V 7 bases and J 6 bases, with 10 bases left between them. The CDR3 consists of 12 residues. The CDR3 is CASTGGLNTIYF. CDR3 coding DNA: TGTGCCAGCACCGGGGGCCTAAACACCATATATTTT.

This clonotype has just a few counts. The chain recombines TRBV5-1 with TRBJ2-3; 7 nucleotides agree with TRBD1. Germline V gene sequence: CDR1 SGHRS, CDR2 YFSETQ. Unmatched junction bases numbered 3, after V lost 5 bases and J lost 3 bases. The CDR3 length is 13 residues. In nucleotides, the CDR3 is TGCGCCAGCAGGAGACAGGGAACAGATACGCAGTATTTT. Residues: CASRRQGTDTQYF.

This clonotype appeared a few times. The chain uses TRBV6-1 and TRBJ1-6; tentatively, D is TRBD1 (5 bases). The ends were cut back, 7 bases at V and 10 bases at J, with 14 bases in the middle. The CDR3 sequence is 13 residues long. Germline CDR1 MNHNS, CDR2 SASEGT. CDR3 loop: CASKAGRGSPLHF. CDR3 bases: TGTGCCAGCAAGGCGGGGCGCGGCTCACCCCTCCACTTT.

The CDR3 here is CASTRYGPQHF. In nucleotides, the CDR3 is TGTGCCAGCACCCGATATGGCCCCCAGCATTTT. The V gene is TRBV12-3 or TRBV12-4, the J gene TRBJ1-5; D not certain. The CDR3 contains 11 residues. Trimming removed 7 bases at V and 10 bases at J, with 11 bases between.